A selection of T cell receptor beta chains follows, all from one sample in a study of blood T cell repertoires in COVID-19. The protocol was immunoSEQ multiplex PCR, while the TCRdb copy is restricted to in-frame clones and leaves out a portion. In the table there are 150,000 to 200,000 clones, roughly 76% of which are singletons. The sample comprised peripheral blood. The receptors come from a woman over 75 with COVID-19, enrolled during active disease. Both conserved end residues are trimmed from each CDR3. D genes are given only for firm matches.

v_gene,d_gene,j_gene,CDR3aa
TRBV3-1/TRBV3-2,TRBD2,TRBJ2-5,ASSHLAGGPQETQY
TRBV6-4,-,TRBJ2-1,ASSDELGAYNEQF
TRBV2,-,TRBJ2-7,ASSEGQGGGEQY
TRBV12-5,-,TRBJ1-1,ASAWNTEAF
TRBV7-2,-,TRBJ2-3,ASSLAGSGNTDTQY
TRBV7-2,TRBD1,TRBJ1-6,ASSQDRGPPNSPLH
TRBV27,-,TRBJ2-5,ASSPGTLETQY
TRBV29-1,-,TRBJ2-2,SVVWRTGELF
TRBV12-5,-,TRBJ1-1,ASGRSPNTEAF
TRBV18,-,TRBJ2-1,ASSLYREDEQF
TRBV2,TRBD2,TRBJ2-3,ASSFTRETDTQY
TRBV18,-,TRBJ1-1,ASSPTPRETEAF
TRBV7-2,-,TRBJ1-4,ASSLQADNEKLF
TRBV5-6,TRBD2,TRBJ2-7,ASSGRTSGYEQY
TRBV29-1,-,TRBJ1-2,SASGGDYGYT
TRBV4-1,TRBD1,TRBJ1-3,ASTDREPHFSGNTIY
TRBV5-1,-,TRBJ2-1,ASSPWVANGEQF
TRBV18,TRBD1,TRBJ2-5,ASSLTGVQETQY
TRBV21-1,-,TRBJ1-6,ASSNTDSEGSPLH
TRBV24-1,TRBD2,TRBJ2-2,ATSDPGTTSSGELF
TRBV2,-,TRBJ1-5,ASSLFMNQPQH
TRBV18,-,TRBJ1-1,ASSPLTDQRGTEAF
TRBV28,-,TRBJ2-7,ASSYDGTYEQY
TRBV6-5,-,TRBJ2-3,ASRKETFNTDTQY
TRBV28,TRBD2,TRBJ2-1,ASSLWLAGEIGEQF
TRBV10-3,-,TRBJ2-2,AISEKPPGGTGELF
TRBV7-9,TRBD1,TRBJ1-2,ASSAGQLYT
TRBV4-1,TRBD1,TRBJ2-3,ASSQGTGTVDTQY
TRBV3-1/TRBV3-2,TRBD1,TRBJ1-1,ASSKKPQGVDTEAF
TRBV7-6,TRBD2,TRBJ2-3,ASSLNQRGGHY
TRBV11-2,TRBD2,TRBJ2-7,ASSLGRGDYEQY